The clone carrying this TCR beta chain has just a few counts. Its antigen is not known. Trimming cost V 0 bases and J 8 bases, with 10 bases left between them. The CDR3 covers 13 residues. Germline CDR1 reads MNHEY; CDR2 reads SVGAGI. These data belong to a study of vaccination and CD4 T cells after COVID-19. The study, taken as a whole, reports: Reactive clonotype counts went from median around 20 after infection to a few dozen after vaccination, nonsignificantly.

TCRdb reprocessed the PCR reads with MiXCR, giving one entry per CDR3 protein. The sample records 20,000 to 25,000 distinct CDR3 sequences, around 58% being singletons. This receptor was identified in a human donor who had recovered from COVID-19. The chain couples TRBV6-5 to TRBJ1-2; D ambiguous. The sample in question was CD4+ T cells from blood, obtained before SARS-CoV-2 vaccination. DNA of the CDR3: TGTGCCAGCAGTTACTCGAACGGGAGGGGCTACACCTTC. Translation gives CASSYSNGRGYTF.